Below are 24 T cell receptor beta chains sequenced from a single sample in a study of T-cell memory formation after mild COVID-19. TCRdb processed the 5' RACE reads anew with MiXCR; each CDR3 protein has one entry. Among 580,000 or so distinct CDR3 sequences, approximately 15% were seen once, and the ten largest hold roughly 8.2%. Material for sequencing was PBMCs or a T cell subset sorted from them (not recorded which). The source of these receptors is an adult woman who had mild COVID-19 (a few samples of this study predate the infection). Cell type and time point are not known.

This clonotype has just a few counts. The J gene is TRBJ2-7, the V gene TRBV18; TRBD1 might be the D (6 bases). This CDR3 is built from 15 residues. CDR1 is KGHSH and CDR2 is LQKENI in the germline V gene. Between the trimmed V and J ends, which lost 2 bases and 4 bases, there was a span of 15 bases. The CDR3 protein is CASSPFEGDSYEQYF. CDR3 nucleotides: TGTGCCAGCTCACCATTCGAGGGGGATTCGTACGAGCAGTACTTC.

The chain couples TRBV4-1 to TRBJ2-2; no clear D. The CDR3 covers 12 residues. Trimming shortened V by 1 base and J by 7 bases, and 4 bases separated the two germline ends. Germline V gives CDR1 MGHRA, CDR2 YSYEKL. The CDR3 reads CASSQVIGELFF. As DNA, the CDR3 is TGCGCCAGCAGCCAAGTGATCGGGGAGCTGTTTTTT.

This clonotype was counted between two and nine times. The chain is built from TRBV7-3 and TRBJ1-1, with 9 bases that match TRBD1. The J segment lost 3 bases and the V segment lost 5 bases, leaving 13 bases of the junction unmatched. The CDR3 consists of 17 residues. Germline lookup yields CDR1 SGHTA and CDR2 FQGTGA. The CDR3 protein is CASSLWGQGPVDTEAFF. Here the CDR3 DNA reads TGTGCCAGCAGCCTCTGGGGACAGGGCCCGGTGGACACTGAAGCTTTCTTT. Variable domain in full (rest from reference TRBV7-3 and TRBJ1-1): GAGVSQTPSNKVTEKGKYVELRCDPISGHTALYWYRQSLGQGPEFLIYFQGTGAADDSGLPNDRFFAVRPEGSVSTLKIQRTERGDSAVYLCASSLWGQGPVDTEAFFGQGTRLTVV.

This clonotype has just a few counts. This chain joins TRBV4-2 and TRBJ2-7; 13 bases agree with TRBD2. V lost 3 bases, J lost 6 bases, and 5 bases stayed unmatched. Germline V gene lookup returns CDR1 LGHNA and CDR2 YNFKEQ. The CDR3 runs 15 residues. This chain's CDR3 is CASSHGLAGATEQYF. As DNA, the CDR3 is TGTGCCAGCAGCCATGGACTAGCGGGAGCAACCGAGCAGTACTTC.

This clonotype has only a few counts. V usage is TRBV4-3 and J usage is TRBJ2-1, with D maybe TRBD1 (6 bases). The germline V and J ends were trimmed by 3 bases and 0 bases, with 12 bases remaining between them. This CDR3 has 16 residues. Germline V gene sequence: CDR1 LGHNA, CDR2 YSLEER. CDR3 loop: CASSQVDRSSYNEQFF. CDR3 nucleotide sequence: TGCGCCAGCAGCCAGGTAGACAGGAGCTCCTACAATGAGCAGTTCTTC.

This clonotype was seen many times. J is TRBJ2-1 and V is TRBV2; a possible D gene is TRBD2 (5 bases). V was pared by 6 bases and J by 7 bases, with 7 bases between. The CDR3 has 11 residues. CDR1 is SNHLY and CDR2 is FYNNEI in the germline V gene. The CDR3 DNA reads as TGTGCCAGCAGAACGGGGAATGAGCAGTTCTTC. As protein: CASRTGNEQFF. The full variable domain, in which reference TRBV2 and TRBJ2-1 provide the parts outside the CDR3, is EPEVTQTPSHQVTQMGQEVILRCVPISNHLYFYWYRQILGQKVEFLVSFYNNEISEKSEIFDDQFSVERPDGSNFTLKIRSTKLEDSAMYFCASRTGNEQFFGPGTRLTVL.

This clonotype was seen at least ten times. V and J are TRBV7-2 and TRBJ2-3; possible D gene TRBD2, 5 bases. Trimming shortened V by 1 base and J by 0 bases, and 17 bases separated the two germline ends. Germline V lookup: CDR1 SGHTA, CDR2 FQGNSA. This CDR3 has 18 amino acids. The CDR3 protein is CASSLGRGRTGSTDTQYF. The CDR3 DNA sequence: TGTGCCAGCAGCTTAGGTCGGGGAAGGACGGGTAGCACAGATACGCAGTATTTT. Based on the CDR3 plus reference TRBV7-2 and TRBJ2-3, the full variable domain is GAGVSQSPSNKVTEKGKDVELRCDPISGHTALYWYRQSLGQGLEFLIYFQGNSAPDKSGLPSDRFSAERTGGSVSTLTIQRTQQEDSAVYLCASSLGRGRTGSTDTQYFGPGTRLTVL.

The gene calls are TRBV12-3 or TRBV12-4 and TRBJ2-5, with no clear D. The CDR3 sequence is 12 residues long. The V end was cut by 7 bases, the J end by 5 bases, with 11 bases between. CDR3: CASTTELETQYF. CDR3 DNA: TGTGCCAGCACCACAGAGCTCGAGACCCAGTACTTC.

This clonotype occurred many times. The J gene is TRBJ2-1, the V gene TRBV10-3; the D is unclear. The CDR3 runs to 11 residues. Germline V gene lookup returns CDR1 ENHRY and CDR2 SYGVKD. The V and J ends lost 0 bases and 9 bases respectively, with 3 bases between them. As DNA, the CDR3 is TGTGCCATCAGTGAGTCTGCTGAGCAGTTCTTC. Its protein is CAISESAEQFF.

This clonotype was seen more than once but under ten times. J is TRBJ2-1 and V is TRBV11-3, with D possibly being TRBD1 (5 bases). With 5 bases removed from V and 15 bases from J, the gap between germline ends came to 17 bases. The CDR3 has 12 amino acids. Germline CDR1 is SGHNT and CDR2 is YENEEA. The CDR3 DNA follows: TGTGCCAGCAGCCCCGAGGCAGGGTCTCCGTTCTTC. Protein: CASSPEAGSPFF.

The V and J genes are TRBV28 and TRBJ2-7; weak D call: TRBD1 (6 bases). The CDR3 has 15 residues. In germline, CDR1 is MDHEN, CDR2 SYDVKM. The germline V and J ends were trimmed by 3 bases and 5 bases, with 17 bases remaining between them. CDR3 loop: CASSFSQGGGNEQYF. DNA of the CDR3: TGTGCCAGCAGTTTCTCACAGGGTGGGGGAAACGAGCAGTACTTC.

In its sample, this clonotype was seen a few times. The chain recombines TRBV10-3 with TRBJ2-5; 12 bases agree with TRBD2. The CDR3 is 15 residues long. Per germline, CDR1 ENHRY and CDR2 SYGVKD. The J segment lost 5 bases and the V segment lost 6 bases, leaving 7 bases of the junction unmatched. CDR3 bases: TGTGCCATCAGCGCTAGCGGGGGGGCCGTCGAGACCCAGTACTTC. Translation: CAISASGGAVETQYF.

V usage is TRBV5-6 and J usage is TRBJ2-1; D not certain. Germline V gene data show CDR1 as SGHDT and CDR2 as YYEEEE. CDR3 size: 13 residues. Between the trimmed V and J ends, which lost 4 bases and 4 bases, there was a span of 9 bases. The CDR3 spells CASSPGRYNEQFF. CDR3 nucleotides: TGTGCCAGCAGCCCCGGACGTTACAATGAGCAGTTCTTC.

The chain uses TRBV5-6 and TRBJ1-1; D is ambiguous. Germline CDR1 SGHDT, CDR2 YYEEEE. Trimming shortened V by 1 base and J by 0 bases, and 10 bases separated the two germline ends. CDR3 length equals 15 residues. CDR3 residues: CASSLKPTMNTEAFF. CDR3 in DNA: TGTGCCAGCAGCTTGAAACCGACGATGAACACTGAAGCTTTCTTT.

The chain combines TRBV5-1 with TRBJ1-1; D remains unclear. Germline loops: CDR1 SGHRS, CDR2 YFSETQ. This CDR3 contains 15 residues. The V gene lost 0 bases and the J gene lost 0 bases, with 9 bases spanning the gap. The CDR3 nucleotides read TGCGCCAGCAGCTTGGGAGGCAGGTTGAACACTGAAGCTTTCTTT. It translates to CASSLGGRLNTEAFF.

This clonotype was seen only a few times. This chain uses TRBV19 with TRBJ2-1; a weak D match, TRBD1 (5 bases). This CDR3 contains 16 residues. Germline V lookup: CDR1 LNHDA, CDR2 SQIVND (reference sequence). V dropped 5 bases and J dropped 0 bases, with 14 bases sitting between them. The CDR3 sequence is CASSVPTESSYNEQFF. For the CDR3, the DNA is TGTGCCAGTAGTGTGCCGACAGAGAGCTCCTACAATGAGCAGTTCTTC.

This chain uses TRBV19 with TRBJ2-6; the D is unclear. This CDR3 comprises 15 residues. The ends were cut back, 5 bases at V and 0 bases at J, with 8 bases in the middle. Germline CDR1 is LNHDA and CDR2 is SQIVND (reference sequence). The DNA of the CDR3 is TGTGCCAGTAGTCCTCAGTACTCTGGGGCCAACGTCCTGACTTTC. Translating gives CASSPQYSGANVLTF.

This chain uses TRBV29-1 with TRBJ2-1; 8 bases agree with TRBD2. Germline CDR1 reads SQVTM; CDR2 reads ANQGSEA. The CDR3 covers 14 residues. Unmatched junction bases numbered 3, after V lost 5 bases and J lost 0 bases. This CDR3 is CSVSAGGSYNEQFF. The CDR3 DNA is TGCAGCGTTTCGGCGGGGGGCTCCTACAATGAGCAGTTCTTC.

The chain carries TRBV12-3 or TRBV12-4 and TRBJ2-7, with 8 nucleotides matching TRBD1. The CDR3 extends over 15 amino acids. V lost 6 bases, J lost 5 bases, and 12 bases stayed unmatched. CDR3 residues: CASRHQTGDPHEQYF. CDR3 sequence (DNA): TGTGCCAGCAGACACCAGACAGGGGATCCTCACGAGCAGTACTTC.

Here the CDR3 DNA reads TGTGCCACCAGTGATTCTGGGGCCAGGGGGAATCAGCCCCAGCATTTT. Encoded protein: CATSDSGARGNQPQHF. V gene TRBV24-1 combines with J gene TRBJ1-5; 7 bases agree with TRBD1. In germline, CDR1 is KGHDR, CDR2 SFDVKD. J gave up 4 bases and V 2 bases, and 7 bases lay outside the gene matches. The CDR3 is 16 residues long.

V is TRBV4-3 and J is TRBJ2-3, with D possibly being TRBD1 or TRBD2 (5 bases each). Germline V gene lookup returns CDR1 LGHNA and CDR2 YSLEER. The CDR3 covers 15 residues. Deletions cut 1 base from V and 4 bases from J, with 12 bases between. CDR3 region: CASSQGSWGSDTQYF. For the CDR3, the DNA is TGCGCCAGCAGCCAAGGGTCTTGGGGGTCAGATACGCAGTATTTT.

This clonotype was seen many times. The chain combines TRBV19 with TRBJ1-1; 11 positions match TRBD1. Germline V gene lookup returns CDR1 LNHDA and CDR2 SQIVND (reference sequence). The ends lost 4 bases at V and 0 bases at J; junction bases unmatched: 10. The CDR3 loop spans 18 amino acids. The CDR3 region has the DNA TGTGCCAGTAGTACCAAGGACAGGGGGCGAGGGATGAACACTGAAGCTTTCTTT. This sequence encodes CASSTKDRGRGMNTEAFF.

The sample holds a few counts of this clonotype. The chain links TRBV7-6 to TRBJ1-2, with D tentatively TRBD1 (5 bases). This CDR3 is 13 amino acids long. Trimming shortened V by 1 base and J by 4 bases, and 7 bases separated the two germline ends. The germline V gene has CDR1 SGHVS and CDR2 FNYEAQ. The CDR3 is CASSLGGTYGYTF. DNA of the CDR3: TGTGCCAGCAGCTTAGGGGGGACCTATGGCTACACCTTC. Full variable domain (remainder filled in from reference TRBV7-6 and TRBJ1-2): GAGVSQSPRYKVTKRGQDVALRCDPISGHVSLYWYRQALGQGPEFLTYFNYEAQQDKSGLPNDRFSAERPEGSISTLTIQRTEQRDSAMYRCASSLGGTYGYTFGSGTRLTVV.

This chain connects TRBV12-3 or TRBV12-4 to TRBJ1-1, with D tentatively TRBD1 (6 bases). V was trimmed by 5 bases and J by 4 bases, leaving 11 bases between them. The CDR3 consists of 13 residues. CDR3 sequence: CASSRVRGTEAFF. CDR3 sequence (DNA): TGTGCCAGCAGTCGGGTCAGGGGCACTGAAGCTTTCTTT.